Listed below are T cell receptor beta chains from one sample, sequenced in a study of CD8 T cells in Susac syndrome. TCRdb itself ran the immunoSEQ multiplex PCR reads through MiXCR, one entry per CDR3 protein. The sample holds a few hundred thousand distinct CDR3 sequences, approximately 85% seen once. The source material was CD8+ T cells from PBMCs. Receptors originate from a human donor with multiple sclerosis. CDR3s include the opening cysteine and the closing phenylalanine or tryptophan. D genes are given only for firm matches. Size tells how often a clone was seen (once, few, many) or the class of an expanded clone, and some rows leave it out.

j_call: TRBJ1-6
d_call: NA
clone_size: NA
v_call: TRBV30
cdr3_nt: TGTGCCTGGAATGATGCGGACATATATAATTCACCCCTCCACTTT
cdr3_aa: CAWNDADIYNSPLHF

j_call: TRBJ1-5
d_call: TRBD1
clone_size: NA
v_call: TRBV5-1
cdr3_nt: TGCGCCAGCAGCTCGGGACAGGGGGCGAATCAGCCCCAGCATTTT
cdr3_aa: CASSSGQGANQPQHF

j_call: TRBJ2-3
d_call: TRBD2
clone_size: NA
v_call: TRBV11-2
cdr3_nt: TGTGCCAGCAGCTTAGATGATTTGCGACTAGCGGGGGCCCCTAGCACAGATACGCAGTATTTT
cdr3_aa: CASSLDDLRLAGAPSTDTQYF

j_call: TRBJ2-7
d_call: NA
clone_size: NA
v_call: TRBV7-8
cdr3_nt: TGTGCCAGCAGCTTGGGGGACCACCTGGACGAGCAGTACTTC
cdr3_aa: CASSLGDHLDEQYF

j_call: TRBJ2-7
d_call: NA
clone_size: NA
v_call: TRBV6-1
cdr3_nt: TGTGCCAGCAGCGAAATAAACGAGCAGTACTTC
cdr3_aa: CASSEINEQYF

j_call: TRBJ2-1
d_call: TRBD2
clone_size: NA
v_call: TRBV7-6
cdr3_nt: TGTGCCAGCAGCGCCGATAGCGGGGATGAGCAGTTCTTC
cdr3_aa: CASSADSGDEQFF

j_call: TRBJ1-5
d_call: NA
clone_size: once
v_call: TRBV12-3/TRBV12-4
cdr3_nt: TGTGCCAGCTGTAACTGGGGGAGCAATCAGCCCCAGCATTTT
cdr3_aa: CASCNWGSNQPQHF

j_call: TRBJ2-1
d_call: NA
clone_size: once
v_call: TRBV28
cdr3_nt: TGTGCCAGCAGTACTCCCGGGACTTTCGACAATGAGCAGTTCTTC
cdr3_aa: CASSTPGTFDNEQFF

j_call: TRBJ1-4
d_call: NA
clone_size: NA
v_call: TRBV7-6
cdr3_nt: TGTGCCAGCAGCTTGAGACCGGTCCCAACTAATGAAAAACTGTTTTTT
cdr3_aa: CASSLRPVPTNEKLFF

j_call: TRBJ1-2
d_call: TRBD1
clone_size: NA
v_call: TRBV6-5
cdr3_nt: TGTGCCAGCAGCATAACAGGGGGCTATGGCTACACCTTC
cdr3_aa: CASSITGGYGYTF

j_call: TRBJ1-1
d_call: NA
clone_size: NA
v_call: TRBV30
cdr3_nt: TGTGCCTGGAGTGTAAGGCACGGGGCGCAACTGAACACTGAAGCTTTCTTT
cdr3_aa: CAWSVRHGAQLNTEAFF

j_call: TRBJ2-2
d_call: NA
clone_size: NA
v_call: TRBV5-1
cdr3_nt: TGCGCCAGCAGCATTACAGGGATCCCCGGGGAGCTGTTTTTT
cdr3_aa: CASSITGIPGELFF

j_call: TRBJ2-2
d_call: NA
clone_size: NA
v_call: TRBV7-6
cdr3_nt: TGTGCCAGCAGCTATAACCCCCCAGGGCCGAACACCGGGGAGCTGTTTTTT
cdr3_aa: CASSYNPPGPNTGELFF

j_call: TRBJ1-2
d_call: NA
clone_size: NA
v_call: TRBV7-6
cdr3_nt: TGTGCCAGCAGCTCAGCCAGGGATGGCTACACCTTC
cdr3_aa: CASSSARDGYTF

j_call: TRBJ2-2
d_call: NA
clone_size: NA
v_call: TRBV2
cdr3_nt: TGTGCCACCTGGGGCGGTGCGGTCACCGGGGAGCTGTTTTTT
cdr3_aa: CATWGGAVTGELFF

j_call: TRBJ1-1
d_call: NA
clone_size: NA
v_call: TRBV6-5
cdr3_nt: TGTGCCAGCAGTTACTCGAGTCCAGAGAACACTGAAGCTTTCTTT
cdr3_aa: CASSYSSPENTEAFF

j_call: TRBJ2-3
d_call: NA
clone_size: once
v_call: TRBV12-3/TRBV12-4
cdr3_nt: TGTGCCAGCAGTCTCAAGGGGGGAATCGGCACAGATACGCAGTATTTT
cdr3_aa: CASSLKGGIGTDTQYF

j_call: TRBJ1-2
d_call: NA
clone_size: NA
v_call: TRBV27
cdr3_nt: TGTGCCAGCAGTGGGGGTACTAACTATGGCTACACCTTC
cdr3_aa: CASSGGTNYGYTF